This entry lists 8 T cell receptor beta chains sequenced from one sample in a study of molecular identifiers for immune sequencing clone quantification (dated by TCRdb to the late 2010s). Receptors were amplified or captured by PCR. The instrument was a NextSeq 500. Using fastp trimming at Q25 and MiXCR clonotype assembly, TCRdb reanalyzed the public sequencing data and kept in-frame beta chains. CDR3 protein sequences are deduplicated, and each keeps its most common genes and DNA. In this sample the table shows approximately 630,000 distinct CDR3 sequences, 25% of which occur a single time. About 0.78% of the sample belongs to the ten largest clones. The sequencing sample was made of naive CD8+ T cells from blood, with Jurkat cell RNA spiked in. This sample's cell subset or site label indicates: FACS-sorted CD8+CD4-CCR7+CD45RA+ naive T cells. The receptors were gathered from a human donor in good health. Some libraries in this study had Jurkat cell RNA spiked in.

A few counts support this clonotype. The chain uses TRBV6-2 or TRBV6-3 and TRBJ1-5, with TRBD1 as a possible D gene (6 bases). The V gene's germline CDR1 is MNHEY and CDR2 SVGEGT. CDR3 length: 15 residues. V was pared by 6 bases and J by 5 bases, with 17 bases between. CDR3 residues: CASRLGGAWDQPQHF. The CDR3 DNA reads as TGTGCCAGCAGATTGGGGGGGGCGTGGGATCAGCCCCAGCATTTT.

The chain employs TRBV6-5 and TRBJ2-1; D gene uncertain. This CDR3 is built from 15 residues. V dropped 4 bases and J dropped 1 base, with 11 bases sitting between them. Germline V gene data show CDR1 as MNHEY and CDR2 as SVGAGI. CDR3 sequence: CASSFGSISYNEQFF. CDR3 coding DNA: TGTGCCAGCAGTTTCGGCTCCATATCCTACAATGAGCAGTTCTTC.

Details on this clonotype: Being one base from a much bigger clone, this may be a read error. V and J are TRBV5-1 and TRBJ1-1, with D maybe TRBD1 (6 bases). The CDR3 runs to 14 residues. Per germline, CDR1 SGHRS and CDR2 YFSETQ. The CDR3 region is CASSSTGIDTEALF. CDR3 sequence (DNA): TGCGCCAGCAGTTCTACAGGGATCGACACTGAAGCTCTCTTT.

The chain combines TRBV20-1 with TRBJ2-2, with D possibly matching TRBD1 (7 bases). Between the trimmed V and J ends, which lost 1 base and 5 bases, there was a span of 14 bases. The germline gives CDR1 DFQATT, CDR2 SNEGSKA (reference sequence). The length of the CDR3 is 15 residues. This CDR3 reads CSARVAGGSTGELFF. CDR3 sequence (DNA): TGCAGTGCTAGAGTTGCAGGGGGGTCTACCGGGGAGCTGTTTTTT.

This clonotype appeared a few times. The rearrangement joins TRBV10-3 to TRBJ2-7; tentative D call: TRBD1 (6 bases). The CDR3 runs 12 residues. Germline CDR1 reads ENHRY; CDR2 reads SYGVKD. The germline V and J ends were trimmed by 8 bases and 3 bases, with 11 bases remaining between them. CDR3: CAIGDNSYEQYF. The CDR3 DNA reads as TGTGCCATCGGGGACAACAGCTACGAGCAGTACTTC.

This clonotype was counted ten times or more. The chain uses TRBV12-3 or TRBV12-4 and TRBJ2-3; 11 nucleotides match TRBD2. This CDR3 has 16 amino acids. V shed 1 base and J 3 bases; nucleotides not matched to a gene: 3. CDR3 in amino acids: CASSLVLAGGTDTQYF. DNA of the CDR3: TGTGCCAGCAGTTTAGTCCTAGCGGGAGGAACAGATACGCAGTATTTT.

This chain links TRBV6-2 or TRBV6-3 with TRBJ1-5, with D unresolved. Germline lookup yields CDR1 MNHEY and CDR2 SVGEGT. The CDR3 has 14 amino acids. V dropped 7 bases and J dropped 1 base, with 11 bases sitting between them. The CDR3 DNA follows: TGTGCCAGCATGGAGGGCGCGAGCAATCAGCCCCAGCATTTT. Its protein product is CASMEGASNQPQHF.

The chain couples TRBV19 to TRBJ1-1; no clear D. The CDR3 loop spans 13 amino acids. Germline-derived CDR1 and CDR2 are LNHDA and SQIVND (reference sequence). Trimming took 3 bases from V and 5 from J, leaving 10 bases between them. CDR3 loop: CASSMTRNTEAFF. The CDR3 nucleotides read TGTGCCAGTAGTATGACCCGGAATACTGAAGCTTTCTTT.